Sequencing of this T cell receptor beta chain was carried out in a study of blood T cell repertoires in COVID-19. In the original analysis: Nucleated cell number was recorded as an estimate derived from reference gene primer amplification. Libraries were prepared by immunoSEQ multiplex PCR; TCRdb keeps only in-frame clonotypes and omits some of them. The V and J calls and clone size are taken from that table; D and trimming were inferred from the DNA. This sample yields about 240,000 clones, of which 83% are seen a single time; 3.5% to 4% belongs to the top ten. V lost 4 bases to trimming and J lost 3 bases, with 12 bases between them. The CDR3 covers 14 residues. The germline gives CDR1 SGHNT, CDR2 YYREEE (reference sequence).

The source material was PBMCs or T cells enriched from blood (not recorded which). The V call is TRBV5-4, the J call TRBJ2-3, with D perhaps matching TRBD2 (6 bases). This receptor was identified in a woman in her thirties or forties who had been exposed to COVID-19. The CDR3 reads CASSPGRRTDTQYF. DNA for the CDR3: TGTGCCAGCAGCCCGGGGAGGCGTACAGATACGCAGTATTTT.